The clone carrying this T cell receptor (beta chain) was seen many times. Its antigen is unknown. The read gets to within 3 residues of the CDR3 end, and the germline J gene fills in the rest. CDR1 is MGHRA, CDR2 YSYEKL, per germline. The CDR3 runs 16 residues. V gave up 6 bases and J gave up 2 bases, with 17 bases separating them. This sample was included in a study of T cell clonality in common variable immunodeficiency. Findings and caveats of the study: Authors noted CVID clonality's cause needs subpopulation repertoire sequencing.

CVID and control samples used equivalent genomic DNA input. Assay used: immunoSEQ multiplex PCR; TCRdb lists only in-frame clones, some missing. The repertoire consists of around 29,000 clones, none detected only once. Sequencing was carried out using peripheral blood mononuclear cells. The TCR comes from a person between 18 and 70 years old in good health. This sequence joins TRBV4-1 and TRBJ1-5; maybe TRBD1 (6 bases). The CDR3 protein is CASRAQEAGGNQPQHF. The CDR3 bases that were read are TGCGCCAGCAGGGCCCAGGAGGCAGGGGGCAATCAGCCC.